This is a list of T cell receptor beta chains from one sample in a study of CD8+CD57+ T cells in acquired aplastic anemia. TCRdb re-analysed the reads in MiXCR, keeping a single row per CDR3 protein. The sample contains around 68,000 distinct CDR3 sequences, roughly half of which appear only once. Sequencing was performed on sorted CD4+, CD8+, or CD8+CD57+ T cells (not recorded which) from PBMCs. These receptors all stem from a human donor in good health, serving as a control. Each CDR3 is given with its conserved first and last residue. A D gene is named only where the DNA matches it firmly. Clone size is shown for a subset of rows, as once, few, many or a class of expanded clone.

>TRBV6-5|once|TRBJ2-6|-
TGTGCCAGCAGTTACCCAGGGTCTGGGGCCAACGTCCTGACTTTC
CASSYPGSGANVLTF
>TRBV9|-|TRBJ2-1|-
TGTGCCAGCAGCACCCGCCCTAACACAACCTACAATGAGCAGTTCTTC
CASSTRPNTTYNEQFF
>TRBV7-2|-|TRBJ1-1|-
TGTGCCAGCAGCAGGACCAGGGTGAGCACTGAAGCTTTCTTT
CASSRTRVSTEAFF
>TRBV2|-|TRBJ2-7|-
TGTGCCAGCAGAGGACTTGAGTACGAGCAGTACTTC
CASRGLEYEQYF
>TRBV10-3|few|TRBJ2-6|TRBD1
TGTGCCATCAGCCCGACAGGGGTAACCGGGGCCAACGTCCTGACTTTC
CAISPTGVTGANVLTF
>TRBV7-2|once|TRBJ2-3|-
TGTGCCAGCAGCAAGAGCGGAGTCACAGATACGCAGTATTTT
CASSKSGVTDTQYF
>TRBV7-9|-|TRBJ1-2|-
TGTGCCAGCAGCTTAGCAGTCAACTATGGCTACACCTTC
CASSLAVNYGYTF
>TRBV15|many|TRBJ1-4|-
TGTGCCACCAGCAGAGATAGGGGATTGGGGGAAAAACTGTTTTTT
CATSRDRGLGEKLFF
>TRBV20-1|once|TRBJ2-1|-
TGCAGTGCTGACCCGTCGGGGAACAACCCCTACAATGAGCAGTTCTTC
CSADPSGNNPYNEQFF
>TRBV6-1|many|TRBJ2-7|TRBD1
TGTGCCAGCAGCCTCGGACAGGGAAACTACGAGCAGTACTTC
CASSLGQGNYEQYF
>TRBV20-1|-|TRBJ2-7|-
TGCAGTGCTAGAGATCCTGCAGGGTTTGCGTACGAGTGGTACTTC
CSARDPAGFAYEWYF
>TRBV29-1|-|TRBJ1-1|-
TGCAGCGCTGAAGGCACGGGGTGGACTGAAGCTTTCTTT
CSAEGTGWTEAFF
>TRBV24-1|few|TRBJ2-7|-
TGTGCCACCAGTGAATCTGGGATTAACTACGAGCAGTACTTC
CATSESGINYEQYF
>TRBV18|many|TRBJ2-7|-
TGTGCCAGCTCACCACCCCACAACTACGAGCAGTACTTC
CASSPPHNYEQYF
>TRBV15|-|TRBJ2-7|-
TGTGCCACCAGCAGAGATCCCGGTCCCGACTACGAGCAGTACTTC
CATSRDPGPDYEQYF
>TRBV4-1|many|TRBJ1-2|-
TGCGCCAGCAGCCAAGGTGTGGGATCCGAATCAGGCTACACCTTC
CASSQGVGSESGYTF
>TRBV10-2|medium-sized|TRBJ2-7|-
TGCGCCAGCAGGCAGGGAATGGGCTCCTACGAGCAGTACTTC
CASRQGMGSYEQYF
>TRBV7-9|few|TRBJ1-1|-
TGTGCCAGCAGCTTAAGACAGAACACTGAAGCTTTCTTT
CASSLRQNTEAFF
>TRBV10-3|-|TRBJ2-7|-
TGTGCCATCACCCAGGCAGGGCGCGAGCAGTACTTC
CAITQAGREQYF
>TRBV2|once|TRBJ1-2|-
TGTGCCAGCAGTGAAGGGGGATACTCTCATGGCTACACCTTC
CASSEGGYSHGYTF
>TRBV9|once|TRBJ1-2|TRBD1
TGTGCCAGCAGCGCCCTTACCGGGACAGAGGCTTATGGCTACACCTTC
CASSALTGTEAYGYTF
>TRBV30|many|TRBJ2-1|TRBD1
TGTGCCTGGAGTGGCGGGACAGGAATCAATGAGCAGTTCTTC
CAWSGGTGINEQFF
>TRBV5-1|many|TRBJ1-1|-
TGCGCCAGCAGCTCAGGACAGACGACCCGGAACACTGAAGCTTTCTTT
CASSSGQTTRNTEAFF
>TRBV19|few|TRBJ2-7|TRBD2
TGTGCCAGTAGTCCGGGACTAGCGCTGTACGAGCAGTACTTC
CASSPGLALYEQYF
>TRBV15|-|TRBJ2-6|TRBD2
TGTGCCACCAGCCCGCGACTAGCTGCTAACTCTGGGGCCAACGTCCTGACTTTC
CATSPRLAANSGANVLTF
>TRBV28|many|TRBJ1-5|TRBD1
TGTGCCAGCAGTTTAGAGGGACAGGGGAATCAGCCCCAGCATTTT
CASSLEGQGNQPQHF
>TRBV24-1|-|TRBJ2-4|TRBD2
TGTGCCACCAGTGATGCGGGGGATATAGCCAAAAACATTCAGTACTTC
CATSDAGDIAKNIQYF
>TRBV15|-|TRBJ2-7|TRBD1
TGTGCCACCAGCCCCAGTCCTGGGACAGGGTCCGAGCAGTACTTC
CATSPSPGTGSEQYF
>TRBV27|-|TRBJ2-1|TRBD1
TGTGCCAGCAGTTCAATGACAGGGGGCTACGATGAGCAGTTCTTC
CASSSMTGGYDEQFF
>TRBV25-1|-|TRBJ2-5|TRBD1
TGTGCCAGCAGTGAACACAAAGGGACAGTAGAAGAGGCCCAGTACTTC
CASSEHKGTVEEAQYF
>TRBV7-9|-|TRBJ2-1|-
TGCGCCAGCAGCTCCACGCCCAATGAGCAGCTCTTC
CASSSTPNEQLF
>TRBV12-5|many|TRBJ1-2|-
TGTGCTAGTGGTTTGGTAACGTGGATCGGCTACACCTTC
CASGLVTWIGYTF
>TRBV3-1|few|TRBJ2-6|-
TGTGCCAGCAGCCAAGATGGGAACTCCGGGGCCAACGTCCTGACTTTC
CASSQDGNSGANVLTF
>TRBV7-2|-|TRBJ2-5|TRBD1
TGTGCCAGCAGCGAGTGGACAGGGGAAGAGACCCAGTACTTC
CASSEWTGEETQYF
>TRBV10-3|-|TRBJ2-7|TRBD1
TGTGCCATCTCGACAGGGACCCCCTACGAGCAGTACTTC
CAISTGTPYEQYF
>TRBV9|few|TRBJ1-2|-
TGTGCCAGCAGCCCCCCTCGCTATGGCTACACCTTC
CASSPPRYGYTF
>TRBV7-2|once|TRBJ2-5|-
TGTGCCAGCAGCTTAGTGGGGGCGGCCCAAGAGACCCAGTACTTC
CASSLVGAAQETQYF
>TRBV25-1|-|TRBJ2-7|-
TGTGCCAGCGGACGGACAGACAGCTACGAGCAGTACTTC
CASGRTDSYEQYF
>TRBV20-1|-|TRBJ1-2|-
TGCAGTGCTAGAGAAGGCGGGGCTGGCTACACCTTC
CSAREGGAGYTF
>TRBV10-1|few|TRBJ2-3|-
TGCGCCAGCAGTGTCTACGGTACAGATACGCAGTATTTT
CASSVYGTDTQYF
>TRBV4-2|many|TRBJ1-5|-
TGTGCCAGCAGCCAAGATCCCGGGGACCAGCCCCAGCATTTT
CASSQDPGDQPQHF
>TRBV6-1|-|TRBJ1-6|-
TGTGCCAGCGCGATGAGACAGGCAGACAATTCACCCCTCCACTTT
CASAMRQADNSPLHF
>TRBV20-1|many|TRBJ2-3|-
TGCAGTGCTAGAGATCGAGCGAGCTACCGTATGGATACGCAGTATTTT
CSARDRASYRMDTQYF
>TRBV12-3/TRBV12-4|many|TRBJ2-1|TRBD2
TGTGCCAGCAGTTCTCCAGCGGGAGCGCAGTTCTTC
CASSSPAGAQFF
>TRBV24-1|-|TRBJ2-7|TRBD2
TGTGCCACCATTAGCGGGGGACCTAGGTCCTACGAGCAGTACTTC
CATISGGPRSYEQYF
>TRBV24-1|few|TRBJ1-2|-
TGTGCCACCAGTGATCGGAACCACTACTATGGCTACACCTTC
CATSDRNHYYGYTF
>TRBV20-1|-|TRBJ1-5|TRBD1
TGCAGTGCCATCGGACAGGCCAAGGACAGCAATCAGCCCCAGCATTTT
CSAIGQAKDSNQPQHF
>TRBV18|few|TRBJ2-1|-
TGTGCCAGCTCACTTATAGGGGAGTCCTACAATGAGCAGTTCTTC
CASSLIGESYNEQFF
>TRBV19|medium-sized|TRBJ2-5|-
TGTGCCAGTAGTGGGGCTTGGGGGCGGGAGACCCAGTACTTC
CASSGAWGRETQYF
>TRBV6-6|many|TRBJ2-3|-
TGTGCCAGCAGTTACTCCTCTGTGACAGATACGCAGTATTTT
CASSYSSVTDTQYF
>TRBV5-5|many|TRBJ2-2|-
TGTGCCAGCAGCTTGACGGTTACAGGAGACACCGGGGAGCTGTTTTTT
CASSLTVTGDTGELFF